Listed below are T cell receptor beta chains from one sample, sequenced in a study of beta chain features in type 1 diabetes. Libraries were prepared by immunoSEQ multiplex PCR; TCRdb keeps only in-frame clonotypes and omits some of them. The sample has about 340,000 clones; around 8.5% are singletons. The sequenced sample consisted of central memory CD4+ T cells from blood. The origin of the receptors is a man aged 25 to 40 with type 1 diabetes. Both conserved end residues are part of each CDR3. Each record gives: D gene, clone size, V gene, J gene, CDR3 DNA, CDR3 protein. A D gene is named only where the DNA matches it firmly. Only some rows state a clone size, as once, few, many or a class for expanded clones.

.	.	TRBV7-2	TRBJ2-1	TGTGCCAGCAGCCCGGGTAGCGTCAATGAGCAGTTCTTC	CASSPGSVNEQFF
.	.	TRBV30	TRBJ2-1	TGTGCCTGGAGTACGACAACACAGAATGAGCAGTTCTTC	CAWSTTTQNEQFF
.	.	TRBV7-2	TRBJ1-6	TGTGCCAGCAGTGTGGAGCAGAATTCACCCCTCCACTTT	CASSVEQNSPLHF
.	many	TRBV5-4	TRBJ2-1	TGTGCCAGCAGCCCGGCCGGGTACAATGAGCAGTTCTTC	CASSPAGYNEQFF
.	few	TRBV5-4	TRBJ2-5	TGTGCCAGCAGCCGGGGCCCTAAGGAGCGCCAAGAGACCCAGTACTTC	CASSRGPKERQETQYF
TRBD1	.	TRBV18	TRBJ2-5	TGTGCCAGCTCAACGACAGGGTTCGAGACCCAGTACTTC	CASSTTGFETQYF
TRBD1	few	TRBV28	TRBJ1-2	TGTGCCAGCAGTTTAAGGGACAGTCTCCGGGGCTACACCTTC	CASSLRDSLRGYTF
.	many	TRBV5-1	TRBJ1-1	TGCGCCAGCAGCAACTGGGACACTGAAGCTTTCTTT	CASSNWDTEAFF
TRBD2	few	TRBV5-8	TRBJ2-1	TGTGCCAGCAGCTTGGCCAGGACTAGCGGATACACCTACAATGAGCAGTTCTTC	CASSLARTSGYTYNEQFF
.	few	TRBV9	TRBJ2-7	TGTGCCAGCAGCGCCCAGGGTCAGGGCTACGAGCAGTACTTC	CASSAQGQGYEQYF
.	.	TRBV6-6	TRBJ1-4	TGTGCCAGCAGTTACTCCCGACAGAATGAAAAACTGTTTTTT	CASSYSRQNEKLFF
.	.	TRBV9	TRBJ2-3	TGTGCCAGCAGCGTAGCCCCAACAGATACGCAGTATTTT	CASSVAPTDTQYF
.	few	TRBV2	TRBJ1-5	TGTGCCAGCAGTGAACAGCCGGGCCAGCCCCAGCATTTT	CASSEQPGQPQHF
.	few	TRBV9	TRBJ2-3	TGTGCCAGCAGCGGAAGCACAAATACGCAGTATTTT	CASSGSTNTQYF
.	few	TRBV7-9	TRBJ2-5	TGTGCCAGCAGCGCCGCCACGCAGACCCAGTACTTC	CASSAATQTQYF
.	.	TRBV14	TRBJ1-3	TGTGCCAGCAGCCAAGATCTCAAGGGGGACTCTGGAAACACCATATATTTT	CASSQDLKGDSGNTIYF
.	few	TRBV27	TRBJ1-2	TGTGCCAGCAGGCTTTCGACAGACTATGGCTACACCTTC	CASRLSTDYGYTF
.	.	TRBV11-2	TRBJ2-3	TGTGCCAGCAGCCCAGGACGTCTCGCAAGGCCTAGCACAGATACGCAGTATTTT	CASSPGRLARPSTDTQYF
.	few	TRBV5-4	TRBJ2-7	TGTGCCAGCAGCTTGGAGTCAGGGGAGGGCGAGCAGTACTTC	CASSLESGEGEQYF
.	few	TRBV18	TRBJ1-1	TGTGCCAGCTCACGACCGACAGGAGAGGCTTTCTTT	CASSRPTGEAFF
TRBD1	.	TRBV28	TRBJ1-6	TGTGCCAGCAGAGGGTCAGACAGGGTCAGTTCACCCCTCCACTTT	CASRGSDRVSSPLHF
TRBD1	.	TRBV2	TRBJ2-7	TGTGCCAGCAAGGCAGGGGGCTTGGGCGAGCAGTACTTC	CASKAGGLGEQYF
.	.	TRBV5-4	TRBJ1-4	TGTGCCAGCAGCTTGGGGATTAGCGAAAAACTGTTTTTT	CASSLGISEKLFF
.	few	TRBV7-2	TRBJ2-3	TGTGCCAGCAGCTTACTCCCTACTAGCACAGATACGCAGTATTTT	CASSLLPTSTDTQYF
TRBD2	.	TRBV4-3	TRBJ2-1	TGCGCCAGCAGCCAAGCGGGGGGGCGGCTTGAGCAGTTCTTC	CASSQAGGRLEQFF
.	many	TRBV19	TRBJ1-1	TGTGCCAGTCGCGAAGAGGGCCGACGACGGACTGAAGCTTTCTTT	CASREEGRRRTEAFF
.	.	TRBV6-6	TRBJ2-2	TGTGCCAGCAGTCGAGACAGTAACACCGGGGAGCTGTTTTTT	CASSRDSNTGELFF
.	many	TRBV7-2	TRBJ2-1	TGTGCCAGCAGCTCATGGGACTCGCGCAATGAGCAGTTCTTC	CASSSWDSRNEQFF
.	few	TRBV5-6	TRBJ2-7	TGTGCCAGCACCCTGGTGGGACACTCTTACGAGCAGTACTTC	CASTLVGHSYEQYF
TRBD1	.	TRBV27	TRBJ1-2	TGTGCCAGCAGTCCGGGGGACAGGGCTTTCGGCTACACCTTC	CASSPGDRAFGYTF
.	few	TRBV7-2	TRBJ1-2	TGTGCCAGCAGCTTCATGGGGATAGGGAGCTACACCTTC	CASSFMGIGSYTF
.	few	TRBV5-4	TRBJ1-1	TGCGCCAGCAGCCAAGTGGGCACTGAAGCTTTCTTT	CASSQVGTEAFF
.	many	TRBV29-1	TRBJ1-2	TGCAGCGTGGGTAGCAGCGCAGATGGCTACACCTTC	CSVGSSADGYTF
.	few	TRBV5-1	TRBJ2-3	TGCGCCAGCAGCTTGGCGGGCCTCACAGATACGCAGTATTTT	CASSLAGLTDTQYF
.	few	TRBV20-1	TRBJ1-1	TGCAGTGCTCTGGTGAACACTGAAGCTTTCTTT	CSALVNTEAFF
TRBD1	.	TRBV29-1	TRBJ2-1	TGCAGCGGAGGACAGGGCTTGAATGAGCAGTTCTTC	CSGGQGLNEQFF